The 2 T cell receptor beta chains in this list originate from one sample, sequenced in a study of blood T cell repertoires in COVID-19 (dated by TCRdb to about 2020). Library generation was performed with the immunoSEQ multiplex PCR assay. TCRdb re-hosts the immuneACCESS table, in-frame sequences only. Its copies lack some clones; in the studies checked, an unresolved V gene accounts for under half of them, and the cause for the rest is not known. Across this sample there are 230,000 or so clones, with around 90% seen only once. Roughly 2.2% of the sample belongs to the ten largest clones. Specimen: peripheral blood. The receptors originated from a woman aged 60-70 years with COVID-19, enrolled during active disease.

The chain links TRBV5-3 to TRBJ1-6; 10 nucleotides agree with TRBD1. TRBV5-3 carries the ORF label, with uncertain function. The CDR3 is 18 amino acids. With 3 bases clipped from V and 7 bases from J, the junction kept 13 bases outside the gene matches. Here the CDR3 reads CARSSPILAGQGNSPLHF. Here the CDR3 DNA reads TGTGCCAGAAGCTCGCCTATACTTGCGGGACAGGGGAATTCACCCCTCCACTTT.

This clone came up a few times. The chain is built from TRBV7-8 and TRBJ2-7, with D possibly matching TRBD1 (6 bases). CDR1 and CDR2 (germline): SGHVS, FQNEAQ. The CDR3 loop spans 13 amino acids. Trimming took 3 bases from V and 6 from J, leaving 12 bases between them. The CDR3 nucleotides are TGTGCCAGCAGCTTCTTTCAGGGGCGCGAGCAGTACTTC. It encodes CASSFFQGREQYF.